This T cell receptor beta chain was recorded in a study of monozygotic twins with cystic fibrosis. The protocol was immunoSEQ multiplex PCR, while the TCRdb copy is restricted to in-frame clones and leaves out a portion. This table holds about 10,000 clones, 99% found once. The CDR3 contains 14 residues. Germline V CDR1 and CDR2: KGHSY, FQNENV. Trimming removed 0 bases from V and 7 bases from J; junction bases left unmatched: 4. On this clone: Its antigen is unknown.

Study observations and caveats: Low clonality (median around 0.0095) suggested a mostly naive repertoire. Co-twins had the most similar V usage for 13 of 16 pairs, J for 8.

Sequenced sample: blood. V usage is TRBV16 and J usage is TRBJ1-1, with 8 bases that match TRBD1. The source of this sequence is a man between 18 and 29 years old with cystic fibrosis. The CDR3 protein is CASSQSTGAYEAFF. CDR3 DNA: TGTGCCAGCAGCCAATCGACAGGGGCCTATGAAGCTTTCTTT.